The sequence of this TCR beta chain was determined in a study of sequential checkpoint blockade in melanoma. The overall study: Matched biopsies came pretreatment and at week 13 for about 24 patients.

By share of the sample, this clone is medium-sized (0.01 to 0.1%). TCRdb's table, derived via immunoSEQ multiplex PCR, lists solely in-frame clones and lacks some. The sample lists about 6,000 clones, 22% occurring once. Germline V gene sequence: CDR1 MDHEN, CDR2 SYDVKM. V gave up 6 bases and J gave up 7 bases; unmatched junction bases: 12. CDR3 length: 17 residues. Described treatment: randomized to nivolumab then ipilimumab (arm A) or the reverse (arm B). Sequences were derived from tumor tissue (inferred from file names), sampled from a patient given nivolumab and ipilimumab in sequence. The sequence came from a human donor with melanoma. The chain is built from TRBV28 and TRBJ1-6, with 10 bases fitting TRBD1. In DNA form, the CDR3 reads TGTGCCAGCAGACCAGCCGGGAGGACAGGGGGAAATTCACCCCTCCACTTT. This translates into CASRPAGRTGGNSPLHF.